The rows below give T cell receptor beta chains drawn from one sample of a study of shared clonotypes between healthy human individuals. Here immunoSEQ multiplex PCR was the method, and the copy in TCRdb shows in-frame clones only, minus some. Counted here are 1,400,000 or so clones, approximately 98.5% occurring once; the ten biggest clones make up approximately 0.4%. The sequencing sample was made of naive CD4+ T cells sorted from blood. These receptors were taken from a man aged 30-40 years in good health. CDR3s include the opening cysteine and the closing phenylalanine or tryptophan. The order of the fields is V gene, D gene, J gene, clone size, CDR3 length, CDR3 protein, CDR3 DNA. The D gene is left open where the match is weak. The size entry is marked missing in some rows and otherwise reads once, few, many or a size class.

TRBV18	.	TRBJ2-7	.	14	CASSLGARRYEQYF	TGTGCCAGCTCACTGGGCGCTAGAAGGTACGAGCAGTACTTC
TRBV5-5	.	TRBJ2-7	.	15	CASSLLKDTLYEQYF	TGTGCCAGCAGCTTGCTCAAGGACACCCTCTACGAGCAGTACTTC
TRBV5-4	.	TRBJ2-5	.	14	CASSSGRGLETQYF	TGTGCCAGCAGCTCGGGGAGGGGGCTGGAGACCCAGTACTTC
TRBV6-1	.	TRBJ2-3	.	13	CALKGPGPDTQYF	TGTGCCTTAAAAGGTCCAGGGCCAGATACGCAGTATTTT
TRBV11-2	TRBD2	TRBJ2-3	.	19	CASSFHLEGLAGEADTQYF	TGTGCCAGCAGCTTCCACTTAGAAGGACTAGCGGGAGAAGCAGATACGCAGTATTTT
TRBV28	.	TRBJ2-7	.	12	CASSLTGYEQYF	TGTGCCAGCAGTTTAACAGGCTACGAGCAGTACTTC
TRBV18	.	TRBJ2-2	.	15	CASSRPGLNTGELFF	TGTGCCAGCTCACGACCGGGTTTGAACACCGGGGAGCTGTTTTTT
TRBV11-3	TRBD2	TRBJ2-1	.	14	CASSQGLAGGEQFF	TGTGCCAGCAGCCAGGGACTAGCGGGGGGTGAGCAGTTCTTC
TRBV7-9	.	TRBJ2-7	.	13	CASSPLPGHEQYF	TGTGCCAGCAGCCCTTTACCAGGTCACGAGCAGTACTTC
TRBV9	TRBD2	TRBJ2-1	once	16	CASSVGVAGVYNEQFF	TGTGCCAGCAGCGTAGGGGTAGCGGGAGTATACAATGAGCAGTTCTTC
TRBV30	.	TRBJ1-1	.	13	CAWSANRAAGAFF	TGTGCCTGGAGTGCCAACAGGGCAGCGGGGGCTTTCTTT
TRBV6-1	TRBD1	TRBJ2-7	.	15	CASSNPGTGNYEQYF	TGTGCCAGCAGTAACCCCGGGACAGGGAACTACGAGCAGTACTTC
TRBV5-1	.	TRBJ1-4	.	14	CASSLGGKLEKLFF	TGCGCCAGCAGCTTGGGGGGGAAACTGGAAAAACTGTTTTTT
TRBV4-1	.	TRBJ1-1	.	16	CASSQDSVEGYTEAFF	TGCGCCAGCAGCCAAGATTCGGTCGAGGGATACACTGAAGCTTTCTTT
TRBV10-3	.	TRBJ2-7	.	16	CAISELGTGAVYEQYF	TGTGCCATCAGTGAGTTAGGGACGGGGGCAGTCTACGAGCAGTACTTC
TRBV9	.	TRBJ2-2	.	14	CASSADPNTGELFF	TGTGCCAGCAGCGCGGACCCGAACACCGGGGAGCTGTTTTTT
TRBV5-4	.	TRBJ2-1	.	14	CASSDFDADNEQFF	TGTGCCAGCAGCGATTTCGACGCCGACAATGAGCAGTTCTTC
TRBV5-1	TRBD2	TRBJ2-5	.	17	CASSLVASGRAAETQYF	TGCGCCAGCAGCTTGGTAGCTAGCGGGAGGGCCGCGGAGACCCAGTACTTC
TRBV29-1	.	TRBJ1-2	.	12	CSVEGGAYGYTF	TGCAGCGTTGAGGGGGGGGCCTATGGCTACACCTTC
TRBV7-3	TRBD2	TRBJ2-1	once	14	CASSPSGSYNEQFF	TGTGCCAGCAGCCCTAGCGGGAGTTACAATGAGCAGTTCTTC